This TCR beta chain was identified in a study of cytomegalovirus exposure and HLA in healthy donors. V shed 5 bases and J 3 bases; nucleotides not matched to a gene: 5. Germline loops: CDR1 WNHNN, CDR2 SYGVQD (reference sequence). The CDR3 totals 15 residues. A multiplex PCR was run with 60 Vbeta primers and 13 Jbeta primers. Sequencing was performed with immunoSEQ multiplex PCR; in TCRdb, only in-frame clones are kept and a portion is missing. The sample records more than 80,000 clones, about 64% being singletons. The specimen sequenced was PBMCs. This chain uses TRBV10-1 with TRBJ2-1; 9 bases match TRBD2. The sequence derives from a female donor in good health and CMV-seronegative. The CDR3 reads CASSSSGRNYNEQFF. Written as DNA, the CDR3 is TGCGCCAGCAGTAGTAGCGGGAGAAACTACAATGAGCAGTTCTTC.